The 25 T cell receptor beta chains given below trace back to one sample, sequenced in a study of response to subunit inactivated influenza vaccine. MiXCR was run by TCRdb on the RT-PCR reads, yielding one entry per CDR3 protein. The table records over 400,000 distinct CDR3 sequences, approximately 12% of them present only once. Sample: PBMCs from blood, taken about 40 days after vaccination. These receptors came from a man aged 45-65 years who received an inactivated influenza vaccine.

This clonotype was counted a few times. In DNA, the CDR3 is TGTGCCAGCGGCGCGTTTTTGGGAGATACGCAGTATTTT. Its translation: CASGAFLGDTQYF. This sequence joins TRBV7-2 and TRBJ2-3; D gene uncertain. This CDR3 region has 13 residues. CDR1 is SGHTA, CDR2 FQGNSA, per germline. The V gene lost 8 bases and the J gene lost 5 bases, with 14 bases spanning the gap.

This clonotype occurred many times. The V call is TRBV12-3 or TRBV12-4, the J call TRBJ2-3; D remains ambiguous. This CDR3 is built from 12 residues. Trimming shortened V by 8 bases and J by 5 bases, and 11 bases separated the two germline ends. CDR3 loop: CASSQPGDTQYF. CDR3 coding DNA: TGTGCCAGCTCTCAGCCCGGAGATACGCAGTATTTT.

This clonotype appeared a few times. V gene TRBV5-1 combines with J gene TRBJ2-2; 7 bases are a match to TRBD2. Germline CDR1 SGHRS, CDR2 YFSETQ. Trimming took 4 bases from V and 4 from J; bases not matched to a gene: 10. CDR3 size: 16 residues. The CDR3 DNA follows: TGCGCCAGCAGCCCTCACACTAGCGCTGGCACCGGGGAGCTGTTTTTT. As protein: CASSPHTSAGTGELFF.

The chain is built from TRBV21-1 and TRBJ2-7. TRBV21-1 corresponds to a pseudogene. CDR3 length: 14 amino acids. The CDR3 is CASSKGGRLGEQYF. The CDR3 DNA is TGTGCCAGCAGCAAAGGTGGCCGGTTAGGCGAGCAGTACTTC.

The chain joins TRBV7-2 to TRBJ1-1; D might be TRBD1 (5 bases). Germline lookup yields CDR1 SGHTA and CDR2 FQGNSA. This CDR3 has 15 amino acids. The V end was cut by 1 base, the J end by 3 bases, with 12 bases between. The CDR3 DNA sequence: TGTGCCAGCAGCTTAGAGGTTGGGGGGTACACTGAAGCTTTCTTT. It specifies CASSLEVGGYTEAFF.

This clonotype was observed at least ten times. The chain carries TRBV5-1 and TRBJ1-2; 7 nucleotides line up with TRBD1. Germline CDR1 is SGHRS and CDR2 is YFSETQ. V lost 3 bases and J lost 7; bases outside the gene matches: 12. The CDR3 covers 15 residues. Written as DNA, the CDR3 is TGCGCCAGCAGCTCTGCCTTGGGACAGTTGGCTGGCTACACCTTC. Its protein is CASSSALGQLAGYTF.

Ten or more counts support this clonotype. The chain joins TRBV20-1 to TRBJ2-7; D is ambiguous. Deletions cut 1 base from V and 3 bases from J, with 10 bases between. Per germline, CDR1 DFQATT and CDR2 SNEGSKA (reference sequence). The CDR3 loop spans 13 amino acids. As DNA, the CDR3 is TGCAGTGCTAGAGGGTTTGGTAGCTACGAGCAGTACTTC. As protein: CSARGFGSYEQYF.

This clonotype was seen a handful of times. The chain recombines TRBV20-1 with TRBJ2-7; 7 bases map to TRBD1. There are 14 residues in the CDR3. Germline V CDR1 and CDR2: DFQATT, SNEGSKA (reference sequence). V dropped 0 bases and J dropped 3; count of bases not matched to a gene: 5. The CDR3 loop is CSARDQAGGYEQYF. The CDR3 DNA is TGCAGTGCTAGAGATCAGGCAGGGGGCTACGAGCAGTACTTC.

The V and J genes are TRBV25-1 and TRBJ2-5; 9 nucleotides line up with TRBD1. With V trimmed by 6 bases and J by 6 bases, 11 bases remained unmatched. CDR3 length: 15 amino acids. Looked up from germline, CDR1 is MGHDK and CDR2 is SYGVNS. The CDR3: CASRNAGTGQKTQYF. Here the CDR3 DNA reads TGTGCCAGCAGAAATGCCGGGACAGGGCAAAAGACCCAGTACTTC.

CDR3 sequence reads: CASKKGVRGPDEQYF. The CDR3 DNA sequence: TGTGCCAGCAAAAAAGGGGTCAGGGGGCCTGACGAGCAGTACTTC. This chain uses TRBV6-1 with TRBJ2-7; 8 nucleotides match TRBD1. In germline, CDR1 is MNHNS, CDR2 SASEGT. With V trimmed by 7 bases and J by 5 bases, 13 bases remained unmatched. This CDR3 comprises 15 residues.

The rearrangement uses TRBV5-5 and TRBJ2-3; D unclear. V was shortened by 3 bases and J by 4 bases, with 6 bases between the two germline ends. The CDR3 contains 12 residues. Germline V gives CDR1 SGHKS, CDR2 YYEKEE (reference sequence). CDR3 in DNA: TGTGCCAGCAGCTGGACGGCAGATACGCAGTATTTT. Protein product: CASSWTADTQYF.

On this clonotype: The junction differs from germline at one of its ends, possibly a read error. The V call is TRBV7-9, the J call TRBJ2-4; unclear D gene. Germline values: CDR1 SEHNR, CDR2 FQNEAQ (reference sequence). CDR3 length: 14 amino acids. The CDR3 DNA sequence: TGTGCCAGCAGCAATGATAGGACCAAAAACATTCTGTACTTC. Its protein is CASSNDRTKNILYF.

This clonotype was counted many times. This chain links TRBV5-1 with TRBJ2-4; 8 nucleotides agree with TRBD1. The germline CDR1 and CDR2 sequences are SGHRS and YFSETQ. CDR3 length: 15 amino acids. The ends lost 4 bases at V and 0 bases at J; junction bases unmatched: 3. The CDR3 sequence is CASSLQGAAKNIQYF. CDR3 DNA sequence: TGCGCCAGCAGCCTTCAGGGGGCAGCCAAAAACATTCAGTACTTC.

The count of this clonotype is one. This CDR3 reads CASNGGLAGQETQYF. CDR3 DNA sequence: TGTGCCAGCAACGGGGGACTAGCGGGACAAGAGACCCAGTACTTC. The chain is built from TRBV7-2 and TRBJ2-5, with 13 nucleotides matching TRBD2. The germline V gene has CDR1 SGHTA and CDR2 FQGNSA. Trimming removed 7 bases from V and 2 bases from J; junction bases left unmatched: 4. The CDR3 consists of 15 residues.

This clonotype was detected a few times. The CDR3 reads CASSPGQGPLVDTQYF. CDR3 DNA sequence: TGCGCCAGCAGCCCTGGACAGGGCCCGTTGGTTGATACGCAGTATTTT. The chain couples TRBV5-1 to TRBJ2-3, with TRBD1 matching 8 bases. There are 16 residues in the CDR3. The J segment lost 6 bases and the V segment lost 4 bases, leaving 13 bases of the junction unmatched. Germline V gene sequence: CDR1 SGHRS, CDR2 YFSETQ.

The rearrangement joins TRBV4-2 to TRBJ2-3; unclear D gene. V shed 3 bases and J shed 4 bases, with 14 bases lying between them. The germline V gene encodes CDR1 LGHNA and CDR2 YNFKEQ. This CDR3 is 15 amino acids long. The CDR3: CASSQASRLADTQYF. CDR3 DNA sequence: TGTGCCAGCAGCCAGGCCAGCAGGTTGGCAGATACGCAGTATTTT.

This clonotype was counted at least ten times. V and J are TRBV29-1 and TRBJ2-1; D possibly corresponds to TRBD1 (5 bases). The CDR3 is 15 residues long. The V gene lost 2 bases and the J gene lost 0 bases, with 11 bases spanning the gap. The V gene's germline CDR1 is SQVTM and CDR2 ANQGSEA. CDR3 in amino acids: CSVEPGISSYNEQFF. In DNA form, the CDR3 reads TGCAGCGTTGAACCAGGGATAAGCTCCTACAATGAGCAGTTCTTC.

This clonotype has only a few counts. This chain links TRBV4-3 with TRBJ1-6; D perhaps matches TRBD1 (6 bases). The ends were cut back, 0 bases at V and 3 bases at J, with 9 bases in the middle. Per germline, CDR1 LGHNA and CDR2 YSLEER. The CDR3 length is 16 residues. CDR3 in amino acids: CASSQDPQGYNSPLHF. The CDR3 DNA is TGCGCCAGCAGCCAAGACCCACAGGGCTATAATTCACCCCTCCACTTT.

The CDR3 loop is CATPGPTETQYF. The CDR3 coding sequence is TGTGCCACCCCTGGGCCGACGGAGACCCAGTACTTC. The V gene is TRBV6-1, the J gene TRBJ2-5; no clear D gene. This CDR3 has 12 amino acids. V was shortened by 10 bases and J by 5 bases, with 14 bases between the two germline ends. Germline lookup yields CDR1 MNHNS and CDR2 SASEGT.

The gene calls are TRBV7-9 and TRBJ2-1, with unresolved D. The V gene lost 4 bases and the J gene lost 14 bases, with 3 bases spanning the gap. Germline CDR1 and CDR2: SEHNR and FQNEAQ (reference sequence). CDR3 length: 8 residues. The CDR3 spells CASSSEFF. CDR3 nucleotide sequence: TGTGCCAGCAGCTCGGAGTTCTTC.

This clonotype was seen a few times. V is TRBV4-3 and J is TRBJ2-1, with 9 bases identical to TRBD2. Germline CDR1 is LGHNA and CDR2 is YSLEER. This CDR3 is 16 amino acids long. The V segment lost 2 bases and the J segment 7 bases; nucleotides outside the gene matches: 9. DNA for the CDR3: TGCGCCAGCAGCCAACGAGCGGGAGGCGGGGGGAATGAGCAGTTCTTC. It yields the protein CASSQRAGGGGNEQFF.

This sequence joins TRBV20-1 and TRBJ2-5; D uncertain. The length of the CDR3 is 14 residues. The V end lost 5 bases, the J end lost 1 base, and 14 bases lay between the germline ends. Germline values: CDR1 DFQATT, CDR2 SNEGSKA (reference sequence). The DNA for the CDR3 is TGCAGTGCTCCCAGGCCGGGTTTCCAAGAGACCCAGTACTTC. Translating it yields CSAPRPGFQETQYF.

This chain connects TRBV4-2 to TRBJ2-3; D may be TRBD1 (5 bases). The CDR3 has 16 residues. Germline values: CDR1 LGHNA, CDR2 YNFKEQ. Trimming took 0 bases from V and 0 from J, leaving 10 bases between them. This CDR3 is CASSQDWGASTDTQYF. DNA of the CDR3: TGTGCCAGCAGCCAAGATTGGGGCGCTAGCACAGATACGCAGTATTTT.

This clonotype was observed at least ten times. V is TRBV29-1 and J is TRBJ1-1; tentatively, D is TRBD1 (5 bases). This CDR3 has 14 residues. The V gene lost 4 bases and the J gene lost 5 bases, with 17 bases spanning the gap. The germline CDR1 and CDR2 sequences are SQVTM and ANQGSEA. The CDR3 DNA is TGCAGCGTTGGGGCAGGGTTCTTGGGTACTGAAGCTTTCTTT. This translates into CSVGAGFLGTEAFF. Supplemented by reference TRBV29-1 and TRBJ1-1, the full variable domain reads SAVISQKPSRDICQRGTSLTIQCQVDSQVTMMFWYRQQPGQSLTLIATANQGSEATYESGFVIDKFPISRPNLTFSTLTVSNMSPEDSSIYLCSVGAGFLGTEAFFGQGTRLTVV.

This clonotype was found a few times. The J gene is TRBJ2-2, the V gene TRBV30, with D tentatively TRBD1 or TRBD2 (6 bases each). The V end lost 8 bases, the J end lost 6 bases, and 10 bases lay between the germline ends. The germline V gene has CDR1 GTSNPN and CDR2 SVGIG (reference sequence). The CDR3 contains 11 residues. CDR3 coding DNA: TGTGCCAAAAGGGGGGCCGGGGAGCTGTTTTTT. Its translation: CAKRGAGELFF.